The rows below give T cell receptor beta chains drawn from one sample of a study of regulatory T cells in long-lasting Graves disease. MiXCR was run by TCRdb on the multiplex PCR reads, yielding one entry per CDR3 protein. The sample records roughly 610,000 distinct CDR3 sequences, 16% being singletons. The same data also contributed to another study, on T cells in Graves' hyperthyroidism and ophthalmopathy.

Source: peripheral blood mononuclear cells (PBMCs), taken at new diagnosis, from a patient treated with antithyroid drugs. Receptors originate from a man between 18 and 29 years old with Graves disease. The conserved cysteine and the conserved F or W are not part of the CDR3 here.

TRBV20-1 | SARWQGVSEKLF
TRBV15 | ATSNQGGRQPQH
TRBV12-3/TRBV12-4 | ASSLGQARDTQY
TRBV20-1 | SARDTGEFETQY
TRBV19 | ASSFGLGTGIGTDTQY
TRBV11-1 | ASSPGGEAF
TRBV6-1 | ASSSSGLNEQF
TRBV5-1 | ASSHDRATYNEQF
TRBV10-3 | AISESVNEQF
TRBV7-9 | ASSLAGLATSYNEQF
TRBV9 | ASSAGTGVTGELF
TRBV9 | ASSVGGAGETQY
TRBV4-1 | ASSQVRLEGPMGYEQY
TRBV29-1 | SGGGHSDTQY